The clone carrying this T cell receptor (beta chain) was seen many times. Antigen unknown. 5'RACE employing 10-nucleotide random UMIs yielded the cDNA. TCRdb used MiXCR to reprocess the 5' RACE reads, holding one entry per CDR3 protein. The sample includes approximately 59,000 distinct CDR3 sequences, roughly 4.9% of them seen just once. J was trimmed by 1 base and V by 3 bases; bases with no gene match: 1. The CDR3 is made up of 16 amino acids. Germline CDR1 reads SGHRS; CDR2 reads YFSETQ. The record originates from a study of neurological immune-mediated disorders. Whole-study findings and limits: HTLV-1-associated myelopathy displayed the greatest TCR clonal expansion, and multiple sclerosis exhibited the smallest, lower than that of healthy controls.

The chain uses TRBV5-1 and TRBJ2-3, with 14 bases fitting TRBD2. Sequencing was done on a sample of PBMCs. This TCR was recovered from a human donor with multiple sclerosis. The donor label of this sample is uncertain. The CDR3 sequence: CASSSGLAGGTDTQYF. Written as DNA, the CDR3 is TGCGCCAGCAGCTCGGGACTAGCGGGGGGCACAGATACGCAGTATTTT.